Listed below are T cell receptor beta chains from one sample, sequenced in a study of control samples from healthy donors and cancer patients. The protocol was immunoSEQ multiplex PCR, while the TCRdb copy is restricted to in-frame clones and leaves out a portion. The sample holds 120,000 or so clones; around 87% are singletons and the top ten take 2.5% to 3.5%. The sequenced sample consisted of blood. The receptors here all came from a man aged 60 to 75 in good health. Each CDR3 is given with its conserved first and last residue. D genes are given only for firm matches. Rows give clone size only sometimes, using once, few, many, or a class for an expanded clone.

len	d_gene	v_gene	abundance	j_gene	CDR3nt	CDR3aa
16	NA	TRBV6-5	NA	TRBJ1-5	TGTGCCAGCAGTTACGGGACACCCCATAGCAATCAGCCCCAGCATTTT	CASSYGTPHSNQPQHF
16	NA	TRBV18	NA	TRBJ2-7	TGTGCCAGCTCTTCGCAAGGGGGGGGCGAGGTGAACGAGCAGTACTTC	CASSSQGGGEVNEQYF
11	NA	TRBV12-3/TRBV12-4	NA	TRBJ2-7	TGTGCCAGCAGCCCGTCCTACGAGCAGTACTTC	CASSPSYEQYF
15	TRBD2	TRBV28	NA	TRBJ2-3	TGTGCCTGCAGTCCCTCGGGGGGGCCTCTTGATACGCAGTATTTT	CACSPSGGPLDTQYF
17	TRBD1	TRBV7-2	once	TRBJ1-2	TGTGCCAGCAAAGACAGGGGGGGACCTCTCCCGACAGGAGTCTACACCTTC	CASKDRGGPLPTGVYTF
17	NA	TRBV19	NA	TRBJ2-5	TGTGCCAGTAGTATAGATGGGGCGTGGCCTTCCCAAGAGACCCAGTACTTC	CASSIDGAWPSQETQYF
16	TRBD1	TRBV28	NA	TRBJ1-5	TGTGCCAGCAGTTTACTTGCGGGGACAGCTAATCAGCCCCAGCATTTT	CASSLLAGTANQPQHF
15	NA	TRBV2	NA	TRBJ1-2	TGTGCCAGCAGAGCCACGGGGGTAGCTAACTATGGCTACACCTTC	CASRATGVANYGYTF
16	NA	TRBV13	NA	TRBJ1-2	TGTGCCAGCAGCTTCACCAGGGACCCGCGGGCGCATGGCTACACCTTC	CASSFTRDPRAHGYTF
14	NA	TRBV7-2	few	TRBJ2-3	TGTGCCAGCAGCTTAGATCGCCAGCGGTATACGCAGTATTTT	CASSLDRQRYTQYF
15	NA	TRBV5-4	NA	TRBJ2-3	TGTGCCAGCAGCTTTAGGCCAGGGCTAACAGATACGCAGTATTTT	CASSFRPGLTDTQYF